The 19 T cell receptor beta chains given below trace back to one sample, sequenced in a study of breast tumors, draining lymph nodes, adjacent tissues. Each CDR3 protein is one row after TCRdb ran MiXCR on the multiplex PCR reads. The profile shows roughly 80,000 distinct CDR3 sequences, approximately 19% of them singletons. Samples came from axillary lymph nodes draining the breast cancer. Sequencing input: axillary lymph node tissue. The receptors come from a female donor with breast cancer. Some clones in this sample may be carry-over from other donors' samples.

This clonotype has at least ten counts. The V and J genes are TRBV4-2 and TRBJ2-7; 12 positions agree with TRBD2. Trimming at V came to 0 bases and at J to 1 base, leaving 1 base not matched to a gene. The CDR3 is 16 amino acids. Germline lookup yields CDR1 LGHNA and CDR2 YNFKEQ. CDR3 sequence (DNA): TGTGCCAGCAGCCAAGATCTAGCGGGAGGGTCCTACGAGCAGTACTTC. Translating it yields CASSQDLAGGSYEQYF.

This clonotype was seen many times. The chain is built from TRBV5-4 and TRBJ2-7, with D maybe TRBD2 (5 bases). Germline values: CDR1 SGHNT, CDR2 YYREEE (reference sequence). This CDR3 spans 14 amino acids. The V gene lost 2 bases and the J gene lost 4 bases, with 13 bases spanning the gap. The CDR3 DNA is TGTGCCAGCAGCTTATCGGGGAGCTTGTACGAGCAGTACTTC. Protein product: CASSLSGSLYEQYF.

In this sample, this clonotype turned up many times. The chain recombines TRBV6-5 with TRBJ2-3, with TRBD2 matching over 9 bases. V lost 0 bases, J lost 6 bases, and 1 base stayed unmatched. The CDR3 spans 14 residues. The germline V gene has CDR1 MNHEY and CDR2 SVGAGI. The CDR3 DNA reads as TGTGCCAGCAGTTACTCCAGCGGGAGGGATACGCAGTATTTT. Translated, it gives CASSYSSGRDTQYF.

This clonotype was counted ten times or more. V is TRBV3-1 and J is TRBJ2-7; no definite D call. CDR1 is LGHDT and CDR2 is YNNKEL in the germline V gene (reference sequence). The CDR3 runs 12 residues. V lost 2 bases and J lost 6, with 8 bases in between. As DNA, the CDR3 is TGTGCCAGCAGCCAAACCGGCGGCGAGCAGTACTTC. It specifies CASSQTGGEQYF.

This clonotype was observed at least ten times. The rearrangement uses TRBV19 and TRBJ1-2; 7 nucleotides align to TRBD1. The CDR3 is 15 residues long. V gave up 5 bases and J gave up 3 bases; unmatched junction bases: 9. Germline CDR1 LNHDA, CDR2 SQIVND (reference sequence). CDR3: CASSSSGTVYYGYTF. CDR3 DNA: TGTGCCAGTAGTTCGTCCGGGACAGTGTACTATGGCTACACCTTC.

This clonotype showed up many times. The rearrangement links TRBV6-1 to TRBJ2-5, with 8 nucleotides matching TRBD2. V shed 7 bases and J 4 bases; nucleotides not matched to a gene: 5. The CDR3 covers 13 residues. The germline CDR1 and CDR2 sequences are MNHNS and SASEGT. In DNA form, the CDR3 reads TGTGCCAGCACGGGAGGGTTGGGAGAGACCCAGTACTTC. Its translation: CASTGGLGETQYF.

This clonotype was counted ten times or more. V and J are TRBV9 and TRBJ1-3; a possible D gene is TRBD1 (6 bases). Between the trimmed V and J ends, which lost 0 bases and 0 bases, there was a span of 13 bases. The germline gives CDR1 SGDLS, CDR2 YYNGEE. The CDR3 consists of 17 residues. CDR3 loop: CASSVAGAGSSGNTIYF. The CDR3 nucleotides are TGTGCCAGCAGCGTAGCAGGGGCTGGGAGCTCTGGAAACACCATATATTTT.

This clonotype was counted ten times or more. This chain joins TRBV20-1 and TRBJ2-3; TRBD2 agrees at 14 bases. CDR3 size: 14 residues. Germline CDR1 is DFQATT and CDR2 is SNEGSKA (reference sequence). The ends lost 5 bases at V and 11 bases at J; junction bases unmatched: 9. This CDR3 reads CSAPSMTSGRVQYF. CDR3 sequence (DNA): TGCAGTGCTCCCTCCATGACTAGCGGGAGGGTGCAGTATTTT.

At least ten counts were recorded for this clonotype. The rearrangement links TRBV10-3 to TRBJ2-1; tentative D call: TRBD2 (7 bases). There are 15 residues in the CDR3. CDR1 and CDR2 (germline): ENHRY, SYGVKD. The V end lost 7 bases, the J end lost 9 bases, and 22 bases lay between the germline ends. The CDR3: CAIKGGGTANTEQFF. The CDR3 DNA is TGTGCCATCAAGGGGGGGGGGACGGCAAATACTGAGCAGTTCTTC.

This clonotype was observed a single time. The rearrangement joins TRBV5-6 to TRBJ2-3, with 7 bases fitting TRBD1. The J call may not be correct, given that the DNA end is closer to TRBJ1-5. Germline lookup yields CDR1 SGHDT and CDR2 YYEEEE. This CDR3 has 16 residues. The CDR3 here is CASSLFFGKGTDTQHF. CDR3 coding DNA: TGTGCCAGCAGCTTGTTCTTTGGGAAGGGGACAGATACGCAGCATTTT.

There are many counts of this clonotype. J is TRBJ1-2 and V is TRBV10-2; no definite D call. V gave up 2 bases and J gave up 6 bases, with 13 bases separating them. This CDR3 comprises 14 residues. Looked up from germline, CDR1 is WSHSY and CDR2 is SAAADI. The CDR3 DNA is TGCGCCAGCAGTGAGGGGATAAGGTCTGATGGCTACACCTTC. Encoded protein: CASSEGIRSDGYTF.

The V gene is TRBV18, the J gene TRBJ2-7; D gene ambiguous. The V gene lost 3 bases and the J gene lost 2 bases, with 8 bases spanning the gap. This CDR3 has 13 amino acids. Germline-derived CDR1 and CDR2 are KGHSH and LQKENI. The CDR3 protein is CASSPSFPYEQYF. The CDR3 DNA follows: TGTGCCAGCTCACCCTCGTTCCCCTACGAGCAGTACTTC.

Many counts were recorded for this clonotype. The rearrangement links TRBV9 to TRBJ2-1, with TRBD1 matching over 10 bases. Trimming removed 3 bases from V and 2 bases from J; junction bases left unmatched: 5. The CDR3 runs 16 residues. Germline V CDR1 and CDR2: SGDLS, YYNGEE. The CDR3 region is CASSGSGTGAYNEQFF. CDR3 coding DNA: TGTGCCAGCAGCGGCTCCGGGACAGGGGCCTACAATGAGCAGTTCTTC.

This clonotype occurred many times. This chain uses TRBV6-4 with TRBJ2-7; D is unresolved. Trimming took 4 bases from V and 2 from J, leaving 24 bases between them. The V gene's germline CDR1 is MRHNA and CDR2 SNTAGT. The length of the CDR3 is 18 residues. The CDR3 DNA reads TGTGCCAGCAGTGGCCGACCACCTGACTCCTACCCAACCTACGAGCAGTACTTC. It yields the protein CASSGRPPDSYPTYEQYF.

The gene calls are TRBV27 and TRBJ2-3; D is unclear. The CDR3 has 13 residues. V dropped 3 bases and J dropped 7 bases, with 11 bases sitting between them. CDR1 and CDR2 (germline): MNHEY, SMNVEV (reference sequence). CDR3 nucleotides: TGTGCCAGCAGTTTTGATAATGCGTATACGCAGTATTTT. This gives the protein CASSFDNAYTQYF.

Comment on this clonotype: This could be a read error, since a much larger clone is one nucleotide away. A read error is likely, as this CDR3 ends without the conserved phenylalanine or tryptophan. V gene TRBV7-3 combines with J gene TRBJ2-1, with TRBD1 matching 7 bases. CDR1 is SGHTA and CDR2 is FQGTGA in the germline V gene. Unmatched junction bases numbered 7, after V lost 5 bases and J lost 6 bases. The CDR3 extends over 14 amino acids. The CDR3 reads CASSKTGTVNEQFL. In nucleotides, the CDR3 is TGTGCCAGCAGCAAGACCGGGACAGTCAATGAGCAGTTCCTC.

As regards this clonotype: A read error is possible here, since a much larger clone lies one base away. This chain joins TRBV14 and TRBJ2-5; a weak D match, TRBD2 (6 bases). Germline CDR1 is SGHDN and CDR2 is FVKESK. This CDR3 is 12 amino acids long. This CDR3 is CAGSQGGMTQYF. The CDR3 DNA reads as TGTGCCGGCAGCCAAGGAGGGATGACCCAGTACTTC. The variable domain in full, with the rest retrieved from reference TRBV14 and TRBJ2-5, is EAGVTQFPSHSVIEKGQTVTLRCDPISGHDNLYWYRRVMGKEIKFLLHFVKESKQDESGMPNNRFLAERTGGTYSTLKVQPAELEDSGVYFCAGSQGGMTQYFGPGTRLLVL.

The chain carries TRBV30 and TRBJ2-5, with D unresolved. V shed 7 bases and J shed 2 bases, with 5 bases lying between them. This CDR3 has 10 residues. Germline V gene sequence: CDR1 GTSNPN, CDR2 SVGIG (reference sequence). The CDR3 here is CAYIQETQYF. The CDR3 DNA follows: TGTGCCTACATTCAAGAGACCCAGTACTTC.

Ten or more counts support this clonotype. The DNA of the CDR3 is TGTGCCAGCAGCGCCCCTTCAGGGACTGCGACCTACGAGCAGTACTTC. Translating gives CASSAPSGTATYEQYF. This chain links TRBV7-9 with TRBJ2-7; possible D gene TRBD2, 6 bases. Per germline, CDR1 SEHNR and CDR2 FQNEAQ (reference sequence). This CDR3 is built from 16 residues. Between the trimmed V and J ends, which lost 5 bases and 2 bases, there was a span of 19 bases.